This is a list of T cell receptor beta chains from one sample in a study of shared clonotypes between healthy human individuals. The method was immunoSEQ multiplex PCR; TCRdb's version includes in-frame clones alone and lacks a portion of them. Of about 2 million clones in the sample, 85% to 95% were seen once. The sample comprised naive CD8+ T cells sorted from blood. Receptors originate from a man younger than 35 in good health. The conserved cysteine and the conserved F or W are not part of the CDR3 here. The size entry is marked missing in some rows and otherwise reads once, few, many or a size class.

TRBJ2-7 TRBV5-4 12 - ASSPGTSKDEQY
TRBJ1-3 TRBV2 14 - ASTPPRTGSGNTIY
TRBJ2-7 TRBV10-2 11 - ASSDENYYEQY
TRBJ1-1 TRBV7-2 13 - ASSLGTLQLPEAF
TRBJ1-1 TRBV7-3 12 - ASSLDGGFTEAF
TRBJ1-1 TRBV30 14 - AWSVDSGVGNTEAF
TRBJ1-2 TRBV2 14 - ASSEAGRQGDYGYT
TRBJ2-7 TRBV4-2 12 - ASSQGRTSYEQY
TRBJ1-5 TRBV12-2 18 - ASRLDRAGTEENFWQPQH
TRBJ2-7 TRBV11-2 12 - ASSLRQGLYEQY
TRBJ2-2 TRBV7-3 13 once ASSLTVGGTGELF
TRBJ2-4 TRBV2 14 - ASSDRETSSKNIQY
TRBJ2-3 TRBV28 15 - ASSPPHFGGWTDTQY
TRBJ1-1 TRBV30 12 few AWTRQGESTEAF
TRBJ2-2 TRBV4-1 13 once ASSQVTGGTGELF
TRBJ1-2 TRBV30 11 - AWSVSTVYGYT
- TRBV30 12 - AWSVPDTYYEQY
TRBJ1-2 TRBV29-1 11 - SVGQGAGYGYT
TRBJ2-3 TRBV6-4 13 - ASSEGLLASDTQY
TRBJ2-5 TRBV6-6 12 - ASKGTYLQETQY
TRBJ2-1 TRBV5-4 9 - ASSSLTEQF
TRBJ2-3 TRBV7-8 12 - ASSPLDNRDTQY
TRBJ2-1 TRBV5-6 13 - ASSLAASGYNEQF
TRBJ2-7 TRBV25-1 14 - ASSGSSGRALEEQY
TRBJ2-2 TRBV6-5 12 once ASSLTGEAGELF
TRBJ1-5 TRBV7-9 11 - ASSSPNDQPQH
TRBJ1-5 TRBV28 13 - ASSFMTGVEQPQH
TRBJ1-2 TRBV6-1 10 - ASKGQLYGYT
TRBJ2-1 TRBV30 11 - AWSALQGNEQF
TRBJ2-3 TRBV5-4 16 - ASSTETSGGPFTDTQY
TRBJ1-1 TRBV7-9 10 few ASSRQNTEAF
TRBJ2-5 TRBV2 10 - ASSGAEETQY
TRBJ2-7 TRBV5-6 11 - ASRGLATYEQY
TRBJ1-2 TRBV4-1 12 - ASSPAGAGYGYT
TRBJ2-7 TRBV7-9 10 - ASSLTPYEQY
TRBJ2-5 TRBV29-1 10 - SVVTGLETQY
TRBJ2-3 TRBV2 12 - ASSEGQGADTQY
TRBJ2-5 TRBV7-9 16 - ASSANNRGIPFQETQY
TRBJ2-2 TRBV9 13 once ASSTDRDDTGELF
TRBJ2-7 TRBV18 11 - ASSPPGAREQY
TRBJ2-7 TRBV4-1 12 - ASSPQPAPGEQY
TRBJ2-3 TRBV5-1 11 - ASSLDGTDTQY
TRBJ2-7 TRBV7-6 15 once ASSPGTGITYGYEQY
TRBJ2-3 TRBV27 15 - ATPGLAGGFSTDTQY